Presented here are 26 T cell receptor beta chains from one specimen sequenced in a study of T cell repertoires in cytomegalovirus infection. These receptors lack a known antigen. MiXCR was run by TCRdb on the reads, yielding one entry per CDR3 protein. The sample carries over 45,000 distinct CDR3 sequences, around 20% recorded once. The material was CD8+ T cells from cultured PBMCs, obtained from culture after CMV antigen stimulation. The receptors derive from a human donor in good health (CMV status not recorded). Some clones in this sample may be carry-over from other donors' samples.

CDR3 residues: CASSLNLAGVSPDTQYF. CDR3 DNA sequence: TGTGCCAGCAGCTTAAACCTAGCGGGAGTCTCCCCAGATACGCAGTATTTT. The chain uses TRBV7-9 and TRBJ2-3; 10 nucleotides agree with TRBD2. The CDR3 runs 17 residues. With V trimmed by 2 bases and J by 4 bases, 9 bases remained unmatched. Germline V gene sequence: CDR1 SEHNR, CDR2 FQNEAQ (reference sequence).

A few counts support this clonotype. The gene calls are TRBV6-6 and TRBJ2-1, with D perhaps matching TRBD2 (5 bases). This CDR3 spans 14 amino acids. V was cut by 6 bases and J by 8 bases, with 17 bases left in between. The germline gives CDR1 MNHNY, CDR2 SVGAGI (reference sequence). CDR3 DNA sequence: TGTGCCAGCAGCCCCTGGCGGGTGGAGGATGAGCAGTTCTTC. This encodes CASSPWRVEDEQFF.

This clonotype was observed a few times. V gene TRBV11-2 combines with J gene TRBJ2-2, with D perhaps given as TRBD1 or TRBD2 (5 bases each). The CDR3 runs 15 residues. V was pared by 1 base and J by 9 bases, with 15 bases between. Looked up from germline, CDR1 is SGHAT and CDR2 is FQNNGV. CDR3 coding DNA: TGTGCCAGCAGCTTAGCCGGGGACCCACGACGGGAGCTGTTTTTT. Translated, it gives CASSLAGDPRRELFF.

CDR3 in DNA: TGTGCCAGCAGCCAAGCGACGGGTTCTGGGGCCAACGTCCTGACTTTC. This sequence encodes CASSQATGSGANVLTF. The chain employs TRBV4-2 and TRBJ2-6; D is ambiguous. Germline V gives CDR1 LGHNA, CDR2 YNFKEQ. The CDR3 contains 16 residues. V lost 1 base, J lost 1 base, and 8 bases lay in between.

The CDR3 loop is CASSVGGAYNEQFF. Written as DNA, the CDR3 is TGTGCCAGCAGCGTAGGTGGGGCTTACAATGAGCAGTTCTTC. The chain carries TRBV9 and TRBJ2-1, with a possible D match to TRBD1 (5 bases). In germline, CDR1 is SGDLS, CDR2 YYNGEE. Trimming stripped 0 bases from V and 4 bases from J, with 8 bases between. This CDR3 spans 14 amino acids. Full variable domain (rest looked up from reference TRBV9 and TRBJ2-1): DSGVTQTPKHLITATGQRVTLRCSPRSGDLSVYWYQQSLDQGLQFLIQYYNGEERAKGNILERFSAQQFPDLHSELNLSSLELGDSALYFCASSVGGAYNEQFFGPGTRLTVL.

This clonotype has a handful of counts. J is TRBJ1-1 and V is TRBV6-5; D unclear. V was cut by 6 bases and J by 4 bases, with 6 bases left in between. This CDR3 is 11 amino acids long. Germline CDR1 and CDR2: MNHEY and SVGAGI. CDR3 sequence (DNA): TGTGCCAGCAGCCGTAGCACTGAAGCTTTCTTT. Translating it yields CASSRSTEAFF.

The chain is built from TRBV7-6 and TRBJ2-5; the D gene is possibly TRBD1 (5 bases). The germline V and J ends were trimmed by 2 bases and 3 bases, with 10 bases remaining between them. Germline V gene data show CDR1 as SGHVS and CDR2 as FNYEAQ. This CDR3 region has 14 residues. The CDR3 DNA sequence: TGTGCCAGCAGCTTAAGTGTAGGGGAAGAGACCCAGTACTTC. Translated: CASSLSVGEETQYF.

This chain joins TRBV7-2 and TRBJ2-1, with a possible D match to TRBD2 (6 bases). Germline V gene lookup returns CDR1 SGHTA and CDR2 FQGNSA. This CDR3 has 15 amino acids. Trimming removed 10 bases from V and 1 base from J, with 17 bases in between. CDR3 DNA: TGTGCCACCCCGTCCCCGGGAGATTCCTACAATGAGCAGTTCTTC. This gives the protein CATPSPGDSYNEQFF. Full variable domain (remainder filled in from reference TRBV7-2 and TRBJ2-1): GAGVSQSPSNKVTEKGKDVELRCDPISGHTALYWYRQSLGQGLEFLIYFQGNSAPDKSGLPSDRFSAERTGGSVSTLTIQRTQQEDSAVYLCATPSPGDSYNEQFFGPGTRLTVL.

The chain is built from TRBV7-9 and TRBJ2-7, with 9 bases matching TRBD2. This CDR3 is built from 15 residues. With 5 bases clipped from V and 3 bases from J, the junction kept 8 bases outside the gene matches. Looked up from germline, CDR1 is SEHNR and CDR2 is FQNEAQ (reference sequence). The CDR3, as DNA: TGTGCCAGCAGCCCGTGGGTGACTAGCGGCTACGAGCAGTACTTC. It yields the protein CASSPWVTSGYEQYF.

The chain couples TRBV29-1 to TRBJ1-2; TRBD1 agrees at 9 bases. Germline lookup yields CDR1 SQVTM and CDR2 ANQGSEA. V was clipped by 7 bases and J by 7 bases; unmatched bases: 16. The CDR3 length is 15 residues. CDR3 region: CSAAIADRGGGGYTF. CDR3 coding DNA: TGCAGCGCTGCGATAGCGGACAGGGGCGGCGGTGGCTACACCTTC.

The chain uses TRBV7-2 and TRBJ2-1; 8 nucleotides agree with TRBD1. V was clipped by 0 bases and J by 7 bases; unmatched bases: 5. The CDR3 runs 15 residues. Germline V CDR1 and CDR2: SGHTA, FQGNSA. In DNA form, the CDR3 reads TGTGCCAGCAGCTTAGCGCAGGGGGCTCGGAATGAGCAGTTCTTC. This codes for CASSLAQGARNEQFF. The variable domain in full, with the rest retrieved from reference TRBV7-2 and TRBJ2-1, is GAGVSQSPSNKVTEKGKDVELRCDPISGHTALYWYRQSLGQGLEFLIYFQGNSAPDKSGLPSDRFSAERTGGSVSTLTIQRTQQEDSAVYLCASSLAQGARNEQFFGPGTRLTVL.

This clonotype occurred many times. V gene TRBV2 combines with J gene TRBJ1-1; D ambiguous. This CDR3 region has 14 residues. Germline V lookup: CDR1 SNHLY, CDR2 FYNNEI. V lost 6 bases, J lost 0 bases, and 11 bases lay in between. In nucleotides, the CDR3 is TGTGCCAGCAGGTCGCGCATCATGAACACTGAAGCTTTCTTT. Its translation: CASRSRIMNTEAFF.

The V gene is TRBV6-5, the J gene TRBJ1-2; no definite D call. V was clipped by 0 bases and J by 4 bases, with 15 bases between them. This CDR3 comprises 16 residues. Germline V gene lookup returns CDR1 MNHEY and CDR2 SVGAGI. The CDR3 DNA follows: TGTGCCAGCAGTTACTCAAGCGCATTCCTCGTCTATGGCTACACCTTC. This gives the protein CASSYSSAFLVYGYTF.

This clonotype was counted a few times. V and J are TRBV7-9 and TRBJ1-1; 9 bases fit TRBD1. This CDR3 region has 14 residues. The J segment lost 6 bases and the V segment lost 5 bases, leaving 7 bases of the junction unmatched. CDR1 SEHNR and CDR2 FQNEAQ come from the germline V gene (reference sequence). The CDR3 DNA sequence: TGTGCCAGCAGCCTCCGGGACAGGGTCCCTGAAGCTTTCTTT. Translating gives CASSLRDRVPEAFF.

The chain uses TRBV7-9 and TRBJ1-5; TRBD1 is a possible D gene (5 bases). Germline V gene lookup returns CDR1 SEHNR and CDR2 FQNEAQ (reference sequence). The CDR3 totals 15 residues. The germline V and J ends were trimmed by 5 bases and 4 bases, with 15 bases remaining between them. CDR3 sequence (DNA): TGTGCCAGCAGCCCCATAACAGGATCGAATCAGCCCCAGCATTTT. Translating it yields CASSPITGSNQPQHF.

The CDR3 DNA is TGTGCCAGCAGCTCCACAGGGGGTCACAATGAGCAGTTCTTC. It specifies CASSSTGGHNEQFF. V and J are TRBV6-1 and TRBJ2-1; 8 bases are a match to TRBD1. V lost 6 bases, J lost 5 bases, and 6 bases stayed unmatched. Germline assignment: CDR1 MNHNS and CDR2 SASEGT. The CDR3 covers 14 residues.

V and J are TRBV7-8 and TRBJ2-1; the match to TRBD1 covers 10 bases. The CDR3 spans 13 residues. Germline values: CDR1 SGHVS, CDR2 FQNEAQ. Trimming cost V 5 bases and J 8 bases; bases outside gene matches: 3. DNA of the CDR3: TGTGCCAGCAGCCTCGGGACAGGGGATGAGCAGTTCTTC. It encodes CASSLGTGDEQFF.

This clonotype was counted only a few times. The chain couples TRBV28 to TRBJ2-7; D not certain. Trimming removed 3 bases at V and 6 bases at J, with 21 bases between. The germline CDR1 and CDR2 sequences are MDHEN and SYDVKM. The length of the CDR3 is 16 residues. The CDR3 coding sequence is TGTGCCAGCAGTTTCCACCCTACATCTATGATCCCCGAGCAGTACTTC. Its translation is CASSFHPTSMIPEQYF.

As regards this clonotype: Germline and junction disagree at one end, which may indicate a read error. The chain uses TRBV5-1 and TRBJ1-1, with TRBD1 matching 7 bases. The germline CDR1 and CDR2 sequences are SGHRS and YFSETQ. CDR3 size: 13 residues. The CDR3 sequence is CANSFGTGDEAFF. CDR3 nucleotides: TGCGCCAACAGCTTTGGTACAGGGGACGAAGCTTTCTTT. Looking up the rest from reference TRBV5-1 and TRBJ1-1 gives the full variable domain: KAGVTQTPRYLIKTRGQQVTLSCSPISGHRSVSWYQQTPGQGLQFLFEYFSETQRNKGNFPGRFSGRQFSNSRSEMNVSTLELGDSALYLCANSFGTGDEAFFGQGTRLTVV.

The chain couples TRBV7-9 to TRBJ1-5, with TRBD1 matching over 8 bases. The CDR3 covers 16 residues. Trimming took 4 bases from V and 6 from J; bases not matched to a gene: 11. Germline assignment: CDR1 SEHNR and CDR2 FQNEAQ (reference sequence). In DNA, the CDR3 is TGTGCCAGCAGCTCGGCCCGCGGGACAGGATTTCAGCCCCAGCATTTT. Its translation is CASSSARGTGFQPQHF.

In its sample, this clonotype was seen a few times. The chain is built from TRBV7-9 and TRBJ2-5; D is perhaps TRBD2 (6 bases). This CDR3 has 13 amino acids. Trimming removed 8 bases from V and 5 bases from J, with 15 bases in between. CDR1 is SEHNR and CDR2 is FQNEAQ in the germline V gene (reference sequence). Here the CDR3 DNA reads TGTGCCAGCGGGACCGCTGGGAGGGAGACCCAGTACTTC. Its translation: CASGTAGRETQYF.

There are a few counts of this clonotype. The chain links TRBV7-2 to TRBJ1-1, with D maybe TRBD1 (6 bases). The germline V gene has CDR1 SGHTA and CDR2 FQGNSA. The V end lost 5 bases, the J end lost 6 bases, and 16 bases lay between the germline ends. The CDR3 extends over 14 amino acids. CDR3 region: CASSPLGAQAEAFF. As DNA, the CDR3 is TGTGCCAGCAGCCCCCTGGGGGCCCAGGCTGAAGCTTTCTTT.

In its sample, this clonotype was seen a few times. The chain has TRBV6-1 and TRBJ1-1, with TRBD1 as a possible D gene (5 bases). Per germline, CDR1 MNHNS and CDR2 SASEGT. V dropped 7 bases and J dropped 7 bases, with 19 bases sitting between them. CDR3 length equals 14 residues. The CDR3 reads CASTEVGGGDEAFF. CDR3 coding DNA: TGTGCCAGCACCGAGGTCGGTGGGGGAGATGAAGCTTTCTTT.

Many counts were recorded for this clonotype. This rearrangement joins TRBV7-9 to TRBJ1-2; D may be TRBD1 (5 bases). Germline CDR1 and CDR2: SEHNR and FQNEAQ (reference sequence). The CDR3 totals 13 residues. With 3 bases removed from V and 7 bases from J, the gap between germline ends came to 12 bases. The chain's CDR3 is CASSLGGESGYTF. The CDR3 DNA follows: TGTGCCAGCAGCTTGGGGGGGGAAAGTGGCTACACCTTC.

This clonotype was observed at least ten times. This chain joins TRBV7-9 and TRBJ2-3; 10 nucleotides line up with TRBD2. The CDR3 length is 17 residues. Trimming removed 5 bases from V and 1 base from J; junction bases left unmatched: 9. The V gene's germline CDR1 is SEHNR and CDR2 FQNEAQ (reference sequence). CDR3: CASSTHLSGRGTDTQYF. CDR3 DNA sequence: TGTGCCAGCAGCACCCATCTGAGCGGGAGGGGCACAGATACGCAGTATTTT.

This clonotype was observed a handful of times. The J gene is TRBJ2-3, the V gene TRBV12-3 or TRBV12-4; the D call may be TRBD1 or TRBD2 (6 bases each). Between the trimmed V and J ends, which lost 1 base and 1 base, there was a span of 12 bases. The CDR3 covers 16 residues. The CDR3 DNA follows: TGTGCCAGCAGTTTAGGGCACAGGGAGGGCACAGATACGCAGTATTTT. It codes for CASSLGHREGTDTQYF.